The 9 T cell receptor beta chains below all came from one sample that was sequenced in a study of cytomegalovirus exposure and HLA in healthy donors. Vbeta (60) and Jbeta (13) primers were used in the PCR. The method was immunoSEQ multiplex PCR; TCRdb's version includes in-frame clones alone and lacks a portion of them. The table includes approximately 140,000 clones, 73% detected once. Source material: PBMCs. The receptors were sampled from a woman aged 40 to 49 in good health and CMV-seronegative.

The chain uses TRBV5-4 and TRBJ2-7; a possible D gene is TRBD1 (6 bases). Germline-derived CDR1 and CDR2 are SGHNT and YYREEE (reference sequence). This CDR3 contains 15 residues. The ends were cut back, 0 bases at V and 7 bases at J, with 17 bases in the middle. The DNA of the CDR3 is TGTGCCAGCAGCTTGGAGGGGGACCCTCGTAGTGAGCAGTACGTC. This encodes CASSLEGDPRSEQYV.

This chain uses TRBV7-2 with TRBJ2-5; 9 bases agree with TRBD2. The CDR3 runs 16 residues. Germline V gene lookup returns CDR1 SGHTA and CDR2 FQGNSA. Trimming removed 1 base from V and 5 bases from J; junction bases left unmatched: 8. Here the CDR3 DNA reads TGTGCCAGCAGCTTAGGACCTAGCGGGGTTGGTGAGACCCAGTACTTC. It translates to CASSLGPSGVGETQYF. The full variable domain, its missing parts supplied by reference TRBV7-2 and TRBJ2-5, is GAGVSQSPSNKVTEKGKDVELRCDPISGHTALYWYRQSLGQGLEFLIYFQGNSAPDKSGLPSDRFSAERTGGSVSTLTIQRTQQEDSAVYLCASSLGPSGVGETQYFGPGTRLLVL.

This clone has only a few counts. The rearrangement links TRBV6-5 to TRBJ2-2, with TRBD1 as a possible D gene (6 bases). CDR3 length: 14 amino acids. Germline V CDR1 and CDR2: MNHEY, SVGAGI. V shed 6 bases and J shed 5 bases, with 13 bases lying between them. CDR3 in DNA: TGTGCCAGCAGACTACAGGGTCGGACCGGGGAGCTGTTTTTT. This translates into CASRLQGRTGELFF.

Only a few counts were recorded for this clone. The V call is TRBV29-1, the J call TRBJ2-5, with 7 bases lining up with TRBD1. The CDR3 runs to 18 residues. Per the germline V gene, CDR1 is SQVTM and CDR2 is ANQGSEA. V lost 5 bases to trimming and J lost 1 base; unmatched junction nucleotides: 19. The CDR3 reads CSVTDHRGGYETQETQYF. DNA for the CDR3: TGCAGCGTTACCGATCACAGGGGTGGTTACGAGACCCAAGAGACCCAGTACTTC.

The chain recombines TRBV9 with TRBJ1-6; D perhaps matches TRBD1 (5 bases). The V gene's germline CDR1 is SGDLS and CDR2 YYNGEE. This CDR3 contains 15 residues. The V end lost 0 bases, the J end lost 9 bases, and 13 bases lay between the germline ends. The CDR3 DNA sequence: TGTGCCAGCAGCGTAGAGCAAAGGGGAACTTCACCCCTCCACTTT. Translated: CASSVEQRGTSPLHF. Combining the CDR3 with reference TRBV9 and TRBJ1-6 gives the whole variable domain DSGVTQTPKHLITATGQRVTLRCSPRSGDLSVYWYQQSLDQGLQFLIQYYNGEERAKGNILERFSAQQFPDLHSELNLSSLELGDSALYFCASSVEQRGTSPLHFGNGTRLTVT.

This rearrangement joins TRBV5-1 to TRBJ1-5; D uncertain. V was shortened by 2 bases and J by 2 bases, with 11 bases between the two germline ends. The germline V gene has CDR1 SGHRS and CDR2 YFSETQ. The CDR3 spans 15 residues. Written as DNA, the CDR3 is TGCGCCAGCAGCTTATCTTCCCCAGGCAATCAGCCCCAGCATTTT. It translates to CASSLSSPGNQPQHF.

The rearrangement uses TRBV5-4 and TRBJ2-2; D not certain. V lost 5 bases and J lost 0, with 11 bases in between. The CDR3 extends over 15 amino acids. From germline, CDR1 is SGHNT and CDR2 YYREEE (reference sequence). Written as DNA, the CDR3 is TGTGCCAGCAGTTGGCGAGAGGCGAACACCGGGGAGCTGTTTTTT. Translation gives CASSWREANTGELFF.

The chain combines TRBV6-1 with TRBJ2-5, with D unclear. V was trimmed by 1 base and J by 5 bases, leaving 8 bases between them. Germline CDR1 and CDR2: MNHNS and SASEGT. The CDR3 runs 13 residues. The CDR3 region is CASSEGQWETQYF. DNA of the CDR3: TGTGCCAGCAGTGAAGGCCAGTGGGAGACCCAGTACTTC.

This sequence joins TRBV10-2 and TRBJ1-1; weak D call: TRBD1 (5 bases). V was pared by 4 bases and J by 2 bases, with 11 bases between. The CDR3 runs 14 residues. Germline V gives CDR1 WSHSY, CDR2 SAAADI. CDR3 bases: TGCGCCAGCAGTGTCCAGGGTCCCAACACTGAAGCTTTCTTT. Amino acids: CASSVQGPNTEAFF.